What follows are 32 T cell receptor beta chains derived from one specimen sequenced in a study of T cells in women clearing cervical HPV infection. TCRdb's table, derived via immunoSEQ multiplex PCR, lists solely in-frame clones and lacks some. The sample totals more than 30,000 clones. Sequenced input: blood buffy coat. The receptor set was obtained from a woman between 18 and 70 years old with a cervical HPV16 infection that either progressed to CIN3+ or cleared (not recorded which).

With regard to this clone: With the read ending 3 residues before the CDR3 end, the germline J gene is used to fill in that end. V usage is TRBV5-1 and J usage is TRBJ2-7; 7 bases fit TRBD1. This CDR3 is 13 amino acids long. The V gene end was trimmed by 6 bases and the J gene end by 2 bases; junction bases not matched to a gene: 5. CDR1 and CDR2 (germline): SGHRS, YFSETQ. The CDR3 spells CASTWDRAYEQYF. The covered CDR3 bases are TGCGCCAGCACCTGGGACAGAGCCTACGAG.

A remark on this clone: From the germline J gene comes the end of the CDR3, since the read stops 3 residues before it. V and J are TRBV18 and TRBJ2-3; the match to TRBD1 covers 8 bases. CDR1 is KGHSH and CDR2 is LQKENI in the germline V gene. This CDR3 has 15 residues. The CDR3 is CASSPPTGDERTQYF. The CDR3 bases that were read are TGTGCCAGCTCCCCCCCGACAGGGGACGAGAGGACG.

On this clone: The CDR3 goes on 3 residues after the read ends, and that part is filled in from the germline J gene. V and J are TRBV30 and TRBJ2-5; D remains ambiguous. V was shortened by 3 bases and J by 7 bases, with 18 bases between the two germline ends. Per germline, CDR1 GTSNPN and CDR2 SVGIG (reference sequence). The CDR3 extends over 14 amino acids. Partial CDR3 DNA: TGTGCCTGGAGGGATAAGGTACGGAGCGTGACC. Its protein is CAWRDKVRSVT. The full CDR3 is CAWRDKVRSVTQYF.

Note on this clone: Germline is not matched at one junction end, which may reflect a read error. Coverage ceases 3 residues before the CDR3 finishes, and the germline J gene fills in the end. V gene TRBV20-1 combines with J gene TRBJ2-3; D might be TRBD1 (8 bases). The CDR3 totals 14 residues. Germline CDR1 reads DFQATT; CDR2 reads SNEGSKA (reference sequence). The CDR3 region is CSATSGQGTETQYF. The DNA read from the CDR3 is TGCAGTGCTACTAGCGGACAGGGAACAGAGACG.

Points on this clone: The read terminates 3 residues ahead of where the CDR3 ends, so the germline J gene completes it. The rearrangement links TRBV2 to TRBJ2-7, with D possibly being TRBD1 or TRBD2 (5 bases each). The CDR3 runs 16 residues. With 7 bases removed from V and 4 bases from J, the gap between germline ends came to 23 bases. CDR1 and CDR2 (germline): SNHLY, FYNNEI. The DNA read from the CDR3 is TGTGCCAGCATTCCCGGAAGAGGGGCCATACCATACGAG. Translation: CASIPGRGAIPYE. The full CDR3 sequence reads CASIPGRGAIPYEQYF. Drawing the rest from reference TRBV2 and TRBJ2-7, the complete variable domain is EPEVTQTPSHQVTQMGQEVILRCVPISNHLYFYWYRQILGQKVEFLVSFYNNEISEKSEIFDDQFSVERPDGSNFTLKIRSTKLEDSAMYFCASIPGRGAIPYEQYFGPGTRLTVT.

CDR3 residues: CASSLADSQPQHF. Partial CDR3 DNA: TGTGCCAGCAGCTTAGCGGATAGCCAGCCC. J is TRBJ1-5 and V is TRBV7-8; D is ambiguous. The read ends 3 residues before the CDR3 terminus; that terminus is restored from the germline J gene. This CDR3 has 13 amino acids. Between the trimmed V and J ends, which lost 0 bases and 7 bases, there was a span of 7 bases. Germline-derived CDR1 and CDR2 are SGHVS and FQNEAQ. Full variable domain (remainder filled in from reference TRBV7-8 and TRBJ1-5): GAGVSQSPRYKVAKRGQDVALRCDPISGHVSLFWYQQALGQGPEFLTYFQNEAQLDKSGLPSDRFFAERPEGSVSTLKIQRTQQEDSAVYLCASSLADSQPQHFGDGTRLSIL.

Partial CDR3 DNA: TGTGCCAGTAGTATGGTTAGCGGGAGACCAGATACG. It is translated as CASSMVSGRPDT. From start to end, the CDR3 is CASSMVSGRPDTQYF. The chain joins TRBV19 to TRBJ2-3, with TRBD2 identical over 9 bases. The read stops 3 residues short of the end of the CDR3; the missing end is completed from the germline J gene. V was clipped by 3 bases and J by 4 bases; unmatched bases: 5. The CDR3 sequence is 15 residues long. Germline V gives CDR1 LNHDA, CDR2 SQIVND (reference sequence).

Turning to this clone: The read finishes 3 residues shy of the CDR3 end, and the germline J gene is used to complete it. V and J are TRBV12-3 or TRBV12-4 and TRBJ1-1, with TRBD1 as a possible D gene (5 bases). Trimming stripped 2 bases from V and 1 base from J, with 5 bases between. The CDR3 spans 13 residues. The CDR3: CASSLTGNTEAFF. The sequenced part of the CDR3 DNA is TGTGCCAGCAGTTTAACAGGGAACACTGAA.

Worth noting for this clone: The read stops 3 residues short of the end of the CDR3; the missing end is completed from the germline J gene. V and J are TRBV11-2 and TRBJ2-1, with 11 bases that match TRBD2. The CDR3 has 15 amino acids. J lost 5 bases, V lost 3 bases, and 3 bases had no gene match. The germline V gene has CDR1 SGHAT and CDR2 FQNNGV. CDR3 region: CASSFGTSGNNEQFF. CDR3 DNA (partial): TGTGCCAGCAGCTTCGGGACTAGCGGAAACAATGAG.

A remark on this clone: The CDR3 end is not reached by the read, which stops 3 residues before it; the germline J gene fills it in. The rearrangement joins TRBV2 to TRBJ2-5; 9 bases are a match to TRBD1. Germline CDR1 SNHLY, CDR2 FYNNEI. V shed 8 bases and J 5 bases; nucleotides not matched to a gene: 9. CDR3 length: 14 residues. CDR3 residues: CASSLGQGYETQYF. The DNA read from the CDR3 is TGTGCCAGCTCTTTGGGACAGGGTTACGAGACC.

As to this clone: The CDR3 end is not reached by the read, which stops 3 residues before it; the germline J gene fills it in. The J gene is TRBJ1-6, the V gene TRBV5-1; D uncertain. This CDR3 contains 15 residues. Per the germline V gene, CDR1 is SGHRS and CDR2 is YFSETQ. Deletions cut 4 bases from V and 7 bases from J, with 15 bases between. The part of the CDR3 DNA that was read is TGCGCCAGCAGCCCCACAGAAACAAGCAATTCACCC. Translated, it gives CASSPTETSNSP. The CDR3, in full, reads CASSPTETSNSPLHF.

For this clone: Coverage ceases 3 residues before the CDR3 finishes, and the germline J gene fills in the end. This chain links TRBV7-2 with TRBJ2-5; 7 bases agree with TRBD1. The CDR3 covers 14 residues. Germline V gene data show CDR1 as SGHTA and CDR2 as FQGNSA. V lost 6 bases, J lost 2 bases, and 6 bases stayed unmatched. The CDR3 bases that were read are TGTGCCAGCAGGGCCGGGACAGCACAAGAGACC. It translates to CASRAGTAQET. The entire CDR3 protein is CASRAGTAQETQYF.

Comments on this clone: Read sequence stops 3 residues before the CDR3 end, and the germline J gene provides the missing end. The rearrangement joins TRBV30 to TRBJ2-3; 9 bases map to TRBD2. The length of the CDR3 is 14 residues. Looked up from germline, CDR1 is GTSNPN and CDR2 is SVGIG (reference sequence). CDR3 DNA, as far as it was read: TGTGCCTGGAGTGTAGGTGGTAGCGGGAGTTCG. Translation: CAWSVGGSGSS. The CDR3, in full, reads CAWSVGGSGSSQYF.

Note on this clone: Coverage ceases 3 residues before the CDR3 finishes, and the germline J gene fills in the end. The J gene is TRBJ2-3, the V gene TRBV10-3; no reliable D call. The germline V and J ends were trimmed by 3 bases and 4 bases, with 5 bases remaining between them. The V gene's germline CDR1 is ENHRY and CDR2 SYGVKD. This CDR3 region has 12 residues. The CDR3 sequence is CAISDRSDTQYF. The CDR3 DNA, read in part, is TGTGCCATCAGTGATCGGTCAGATACG.

Comment on this clone: Read coverage stops 3 residues before the CDR3 terminus; the germline J gene supplies the remainder. The chain joins TRBV7-3 to TRBJ2-2, with D tentatively TRBD1 (7 bases). Germline V gene lookup returns CDR1 SGHTA and CDR2 FQGTGA. The CDR3 has 15 amino acids. The CDR3 bases that were read are TGTGCCAGCAGCTTAGGAGGGGGCAATAATTCACCG. Protein product: CASSLGGGNNSP. The full CDR3 protein reads CASSLGGGNNSPLFF. Together with reference TRBV7-3 and TRBJ2-2, the CDR3 gives the full variable domain: GAGVSQTPSNKVTEKGKYVELRCDPISGHTALYWYRQSLGQGPEFLIYFQGTGAADDSGLPNDRFFAVRPEGSVSTLKIQRTERGDSAVYLCASSLGGGNNSPLFFGEGSRLTVL.

With respect to this clone: The CDR3 goes on 3 residues after the read ends, and that part is filled in from the germline J gene. This chain uses TRBV12-3 or TRBV12-4 with TRBJ2-7, with 8 bases aligning to TRBD1. Germline trimming cut 5 bases from V and 3 bases from J; bases unmatched to any gene: 9. This CDR3 contains 15 residues. The sequenced CDR3 bases are TGTGCCAGCAGTAATAACAGGGGGTTCAACTACGAG. Translated: CASSNNRGFNYE. The CDR3 as a whole reads CASSNNRGFNYEQYF.

On this clone itself: Coverage ceases 3 residues before the CDR3 finishes, and the germline J gene fills in the end. The V and J genes are TRBV4-2 and TRBJ2-2; TRBD2 matches 7 bases. The CDR3 has 16 residues. V shed 3 bases, J shed 0 bases, and the junction held 4 bases outside the gene matches. Germline-derived CDR1 and CDR2 are LGHNA and YNFKEQ. The CDR3 region is CASSQSTSANTGELFF. CDR3 DNA (partial): TGTGCCAGCAGCCAGTCTACTAGCGCGAACACCGGGGAG.

Concerning this clone itself: The read is 3 residues too short to cover the CDR3 end, so that end is filled in from the germline J gene. This chain joins TRBV5-1 and TRBJ2-2; 14 nucleotides agree with TRBD2. Per the germline V gene, CDR1 is SGHRS and CDR2 is YFSETQ. V lost 3 bases and J lost 7; bases outside the gene matches: 5. This CDR3 region has 16 residues. CDR3 sequence: CASSSGLAGGVGELFF. The CDR3 DNA, read in part, is TGCGCCAGCAGCTCCGGACTAGCGGGAGGAGTCGGGGAG.

Worth noting for this clone: The sequence runs out 3 residues before the end of the CDR3; the remainder is reconstructed from the germline J gene. The chain employs TRBV7-3 and TRBJ2-1, with 7 bases fitting TRBD2. Germline-derived CDR1 and CDR2 are SGHTA and FQGTGA. The trim removed 8 bases at V and 4 bases at J, leaving 11 bases unmatched. The CDR3 spans 15 residues. The sequenced CDR3 bases are TGTGCCAGCGGGCCACTGGGGGGGGATTACAATGAG. The encoded protein is CASGPLGGDYNE. In full, the CDR3 is CASGPLGGDYNEQFF.

On this clone: The read is 3 residues too short to cover the CDR3 end, so that end is filled in from the germline J gene. The sample carries other DNA sequences with the same CDR3. This chain uses TRBV19 with TRBJ2-1, with 11 nucleotides matching TRBD2. CDR1 is LNHDA, CDR2 SQIVND, per germline (reference sequence). Losses at the gene ends were 2 bases for V and 8 bases for J; bases not matched to a gene: 8. There are 16 residues in the CDR3. The CDR3 protein is CASSISLAGGFHEQFF. The CDR3 DNA, read in part, is TGTGCCAGTAGTATATCATTAGCGGGAGGGTTTCATGAG.

Comment on this clone: The CDR3 is cut off 3 residues early in the read; its end comes from the germline J gene. The chain employs TRBV5-1 and TRBJ1-2; D ambiguous. Germline V gene data show CDR1 as SGHRS and CDR2 as YFSETQ. V lost 5 bases, J lost 2 bases, and 13 bases lay in between. The CDR3 runs 14 residues. Partial CDR3 DNA: TGCGCCAGCAGATTAACCGGGTCGAACTATGGC. This translates into CASRLTGSNYG. The full CDR3 protein reads CASRLTGSNYGYTF.

Comments on this clone: The observed sequence ends 3 residues before the CDR3 terminus, with the missing tail filled in from the germline J gene. The gene calls are TRBV7-2 and TRBJ1-2; no clear D gene. Germline V gene sequence: CDR1 SGHTA, CDR2 FQGNSA. The CDR3 sequence is 17 residues long. The sequenced CDR3 bases are TGTGCCAGCAGCTTAGCGCTGGCAGGAATAAAACCCTACGAC. Protein: CASSLALAGIKPYD. From start to end, the CDR3 is CASSLALAGIKPYDYTF.

Note on this clone: Read data end 3 residues before the CDR3 end; the end is taken from the germline J gene. This chain links TRBV6-1 with TRBJ2-5, with TRBD1 identical over 8 bases. J lost 0 bases, V lost 4 bases, and 4 bases had no gene match. CDR1 and CDR2 (germline): MNHNS, SASEGT. The CDR3 runs to 15 residues. The CDR3 bases that were read are TGTGCCAGCAGTGGAAGGACAGGGAACCAAGAGACC. Its protein is CASSGRTGNQET. The CDR3 as a whole reads CASSGRTGNQETQYF.

For this clone: Sequencing ends 3 residues short of the CDR3 end; the germline J gene provides the rest. The V call is TRBV29-1, the J call TRBJ1-5; TRBD1 matches at 8 bases. The germline CDR1 and CDR2 sequences are SQVTM and ANQGSEA. Trimming cost V 5 bases and J 6 bases; bases outside gene matches: 9. The CDR3 spans 14 residues. The CDR3 here is CSVSSGGLTQPQHF. The DNA read from the CDR3 is TGCAGCGTTTCTTCAGGGGGCTTAACTCAGCCC.

A remark on this clone: The CDR3 goes on 3 residues after the read ends, and that part is filled in from the germline J gene. The rearrangement links TRBV6-2 or TRBV6-3 to TRBJ2-5, with D unresolved. In germline, CDR1 is MNHEY, CDR2 SVGEGT. The CDR3 runs to 14 residues. Trimming left V 6 bases short and J 1 base short, with 12 bases between. CDR3 DNA (partial): TGTGCCAGCAGGAAGGCTGGCGGCCAAGAGACC. This gives the protein CASRKAGGQET. The full CDR3 reads CASRKAGGQETQYF.

In regard to this clone: Read data end 3 residues before the CDR3 end; the end is taken from the germline J gene. The V gene is TRBV5-1, the J gene TRBJ2-7; 7 nucleotides match TRBD2. The germline V gene has CDR1 SGHRS and CDR2 YFSETQ. The CDR3 has 15 residues. The J segment lost 2 bases and the V segment lost 0 bases, leaving 5 bases of the junction unmatched. Partial CDR3 DNA: TGCGCCAGCAGCTTGGAAATCGGACTAGCCTACGAG. Amino acid sequence: CASSLEIGLAYE. The CDR3 in full is CASSLEIGLAYEQYF.

As concerns this clone: From the germline J gene comes the end of the CDR3, since the read stops 3 residues before it. This chain uses TRBV20-1 with TRBJ1-3; TRBD1 matches 10 bases. Germline trimming cut 3 bases from V and 2 bases from J; bases unmatched to any gene: 7. Per germline, CDR1 DFQATT and CDR2 SNEGSKA (reference sequence). The CDR3 sequence is 16 residues long. The CDR3 sequence: CSARFDRGLTGNTIYF. The CDR3 bases that were read are TGCAGTGCTAGGTTTGACAGGGGGCTAACTGGAAACACC.

The CDR3 sequence is CASRRDRDRNYGYTF. CDR3 bases read: TGCGCCAGCAGGAGAGACAGGGATCGTAACTATGGC. The rearrangement links TRBV5-1 to TRBJ1-2; TRBD1 agrees at 7 bases. Read sequence stops 3 residues before the CDR3 end, and the germline J gene provides the missing end. Unmatched junction bases numbered 8, after V lost 5 bases and J lost 1 base. The germline V gene has CDR1 SGHRS and CDR2 YFSETQ. The CDR3 totals 15 residues.

Remarks on this clone: Read data end 3 residues before the CDR3 end; the end is taken from the germline J gene. This chain joins TRBV29-1 and TRBJ1-1; D perhaps matches TRBD1 (5 bases). Germline CDR1 is SQVTM and CDR2 is ANQGSEA. CDR3 size: 13 residues. The V end lost 4 bases, the J end lost 1 base, and 10 bases lay between the germline ends. The CDR3 region is CSVAGDRNTEAFF. The DNA read from the CDR3 is TGCAGCGTTGCCGGAGACAGGAACACTGAA.

Comments on this clone: From the germline J gene comes the end of the CDR3, since the read stops 3 residues before it. The genes are TRBV19 and TRBJ2-2; maybe TRBD2 (7 bases). The CDR3 sequence is 16 residues long. V was cut by 1 base and J by 7 bases, with 16 bases left in between. The germline V gene encodes CDR1 LNHDA and CDR2 SQIVND (reference sequence). The covered CDR3 bases are TGTGCCAGTAGTATAGCTGGGCAGGGGAGGGACGGGGAG. Translating it yields CASSIAGQGRDGE. The entire CDR3 protein is CASSIAGQGRDGELFF.

Comment on this clone: The read halts 3 residues ahead of the CDR3 end, with the missing end drawn from the germline J gene. The V and J genes are TRBV19 and TRBJ1-6; D may be TRBD1 (5 bases). This CDR3 region has 17 residues. Trimming removed 5 bases from V and 4 bases from J, with 18 bases in between. The V gene's germline CDR1 is LNHDA and CDR2 SQIVND (reference sequence). The covered CDR3 bases are TGTGCCAGTAGTTTTTTGCCTGCGGCAGGGTATAATTCACCC. It is translated as CASSFLPAAGYNSP. The complete CDR3 protein is CASSFLPAAGYNSPLHF. Full variable domain (rest looked up from reference TRBV19 and TRBJ1-6): DGGITQSPKYLFRKEGQNVTLSCEQNLNHDAMYWYRQDPGQGLRLIYYSQIVNDFQKGDIAEGYSVSREKKESFPLTVTSAQKNPTAFYLCASSFLPAAGYNSPLHFGNGTRLTVT.

Notes on this clone: A junction end diverges from the germline sequence, so it may reflect a read error. The read ends 3 residues shy of where the CDR3 ends; the end is completed using the germline J gene. This chain uses TRBV5-1 with TRBJ2-1; D ambiguous. The length of the CDR3 is 13 residues. CDR1 SGHRS and CDR2 YFSETQ come from the germline V gene. The CDR3 spells CASSLAGINEQFF. Partial CDR3 DNA: TGCGCCAGCAGTTTGGCAGGCATCAATGAG. Full variable domain (outside the CDR3, taken from reference TRBV5-1 and TRBJ2-1): KAGVTQTPRYLIKTRGQQVTLSCSPISGHRSVSWYQQTPGQGLQFLFEYFSETQRNKGNFPGRFSGRQFSNSRSEMNVSTLELGDSALYLCASSLAGINEQFFGPGTRLTVL.